Following are 27 T cell receptor beta chains from one sample sequenced in a study of cytomegalovirus exposure and HLA in healthy donors. Sequencing used immunoSEQ multiplex PCR; TCRdb keeps in-frame clones, though not all of them. The sample includes about 260,000 clones, less than 95% of them seen just once. Source material: PBMCs. These TCRs come from a woman aged 25-40 years in good health and CMV-seronegative.

This chain joins TRBV1 and TRBJ1-4; the table's D call of TRBD1 was not tested on the DNA. TRBV1 is listed as a pseudogene. The CDR3 has 14 residues. In DNA, the CDR3 is TGCACCAGCAGCCAGTCCAGGGATAATGAAAAACTGTTTTTT. This gives the protein CTSSQSRDNEKLFF.

The chain recombines TRBV7-6 with TRBJ2-7; the D call may be TRBD1 or TRBD2 (5 bases each). The V end was cut by 5 bases, the J end by 7 bases, with 18 bases between. Germline CDR1 and CDR2: SGHVS and FNYEAQ. This CDR3 comprises 14 residues. The CDR3 DNA reads as TGTGCCAGCAGCCCAATCCGGGGCCTGGGGGAGCAGTACTTC. Translated: CASSPIRGLGEQYF.

This clone was counted many times. The rearrangement links TRBV7-8 to TRBJ2-7, with D possibly matching TRBD1 (5 bases). The germline gives CDR1 SGHVS, CDR2 FQNEAQ. The length of the CDR3 is 14 residues. V was pared by 3 bases and J by 1 base, with 10 bases between. The CDR3 DNA reads TGTGCCAGCAGCTTTTACGACAGATCCTACGAGCAGTACTTC. Translated: CASSFYDRSYEQYF.

The chain links TRBV6-1 to TRBJ2-7; D not resolved. CDR3 length equals 15 residues. Trimming shortened V by 1 base and J by 2 bases, and 12 bases separated the two germline ends. Germline CDR1 MNHNS, CDR2 SASEGT. CDR3 loop: CASSEGSPLTYEQYF. The CDR3 DNA sequence: TGTGCCAGCAGTGAAGGAAGCCCGCTCACCTACGAGCAGTACTTC.

The chain joins TRBV4-1 to TRBJ2-7; 9 nucleotides line up with TRBD2. V lost 0 bases to trimming and J lost 3 bases; unmatched junction nucleotides: 3. Germline V gene data show CDR1 as MGHRA and CDR2 as YSYEKL. This CDR3 is built from 15 residues. In DNA, the CDR3 is TGCGCCAGCAGCCAAGATAGACTAGCGGACTACGAGCAGTACTTC. The encoded protein is CASSQDRLADYEQYF.

This clone was recorded once. CDR3 sequence (DNA): TGTGCCAGCAGCCCAGGGACTAGCGGGGGCATACAAGAGACCCAGTACTTC. Protein sequence: CASSPGTSGGIQETQYF. The rearrangement joins TRBV5-4 to TRBJ2-5, with 14 nucleotides matching TRBD2. V was pared by 4 bases and J by 2 bases, with 7 bases of the junction left unmatched. The CDR3 length is 17 residues. CDR1 and CDR2 (germline): SGHNT, YYREEE (reference sequence).

This chain connects TRBV30 to TRBJ1-2, with D tentatively TRBD1 (6 bases). The V and J ends lost 2 bases and 8 bases respectively, with 12 bases between them. The CDR3 sequence is 12 residues long. Germline CDR1 and CDR2: GTSNPN and SVGIG (reference sequence). The CDR3 DNA sequence: TGTGCCTGGAGTCAAGGGACAAGAGGCTACACCTTC. It is translated as CAWSQGTRGYTF.

The chain employs TRBV6-1 and TRBJ2-7, with 11 bases fitting TRBD2. Trimming at V came to 5 bases and at J to 3 bases, leaving 3 bases not matched to a gene. CDR1 is MNHNS, CDR2 SASEGT, per germline. CDR3 length: 14 amino acids. The CDR3 nucleotides read TGTGCCAGCAGTACGGGACTAGCGGACTACGAGCAGTACTTC. Protein sequence: CASSTGLADYEQYF.

This clone was seen a few times. The gene calls are TRBV4-2 and TRBJ1-2; D uncertain. Per the germline V gene, CDR1 is LGHNA and CDR2 is YNFKEQ. The length of the CDR3 is 15 residues. With 1 base removed from V and 2 bases from J, the gap between germline ends came to 11 bases. The CDR3 reads CASSQGRQANYGYTF. The CDR3 DNA is TGTGCCAGCAGCCAAGGACGTCAGGCGAACTATGGCTACACCTTC.

This sequence joins TRBV6-6 and TRBJ2-2; TRBD1 agrees at 9 bases. The V gene end was trimmed by 6 bases and the J gene end by 2 bases; junction bases not matched to a gene: 7. Per the germline V gene, CDR1 is MNHNY and CDR2 is SVGAGI (reference sequence). The CDR3 length is 16 residues. The CDR3 sequence is CASSPTDRGNTGELFF. The CDR3 DNA is TGTGCCAGCAGCCCGACGGACAGGGGCAACACCGGGGAGCTGTTTTTT.

This chain uses TRBV5-4 with TRBJ2-7, with 10 bases lining up with TRBD2. V lost 7 bases and J lost 4; bases outside the gene matches: 14. Germline values: CDR1 SGHNT, CDR2 YYREEE (reference sequence). The CDR3 contains 16 residues. Here the CDR3 DNA reads TGTGCCAGCGCTGTGGGTGGGCTAGCGGGAGTATACGAGCAGTACTTC. Its translation: CASAVGGLAGVYEQYF.

V usage is TRBV5-4 and J usage is TRBJ2-5, with D tentatively TRBD2 (5 bases). V lost 3 bases and J 5 bases, leaving 14 bases between the germline ends. The V gene's germline CDR1 is SGHNT and CDR2 YYREEE (reference sequence). CDR3 size: 14 residues. CDR3 region: CASSSRLEGETQYF. The DNA for the CDR3 is TGTGCCAGCAGCTCCCGTTTAGAGGGCGAGACCCAGTACTTC.

The rearrangement links TRBV15 to TRBJ2-7, with 14 bases fitting TRBD2. CDR1 LNHNV and CDR2 YYDKDF come from the germline V gene (reference sequence). The CDR3 is 16 amino acids. Germline trimming cut 5 bases from V and 1 base from J; bases unmatched to any gene: 4. The CDR3: CATSDRLAGGSYEQYF. CDR3 nucleotide sequence: TGTGCCACCAGCGACCGACTAGCGGGAGGGTCCTACGAGCAGTACTTC.

This chain uses TRBV7-9 with TRBJ1-2; possibly TRBD1 for D (5 bases). This CDR3 contains 14 residues. Germline-derived CDR1 and CDR2 are SEHNR and FQNEAQ (reference sequence). V was clipped by 5 bases and J by 3 bases, with 13 bases between them. CDR3 DNA sequence: TGTGCCAGCAGCCCCGGGACCCCGGACTATGGCTACACCTTC. Amino acid sequence: CASSPGTPDYGYTF.

DNA for the CDR3: TGTGCCAGCAGCCGACTAGCGGGAGGACGGTACGAGCAGTACTTC. Translating it yields CASSRLAGGRYEQYF. The V gene is TRBV28, the J gene TRBJ2-7; TRBD2 matches 13 bases. CDR3 length equals 15 residues. V was clipped by 6 bases and J by 4 bases; unmatched bases: 6. CDR1 and CDR2 (germline): MDHEN, SYDVKM. Supplemented by reference TRBV28 and TRBJ2-7, the full variable domain reads DVKVTQSSRYLVKRTGEKVFLECVQDMDHENMFWYRQDPGLGLRLIYFSYDVKMKEKGDIPEGYSVSREKKERFSLILESASTNQTSMYLCASSRLAGGRYEQYFGPGTRLTVT.

This chain uses TRBV28 with TRBJ1-2; no reliable D call. With 6 bases removed from V and 0 bases from J, the gap between germline ends came to 14 bases. This CDR3 is built from 15 residues. Looked up from germline, CDR1 is MDHEN and CDR2 is SYDVKM. The CDR3 region is CASSVSPIANYGYTF. CDR3 DNA sequence: TGTGCCAGCAGCGTGAGCCCTATAGCTAACTATGGCTACACCTTC.

The CDR3: CASSLRDRITNEKLFF. The CDR3 DNA is TGTGCCAGCTCACTACGGGACAGGATAACTAATGAAAAACTGTTTTTT. This sequence joins TRBV18 and TRBJ1-4; 8 bases are a match to TRBD1. The CDR3 is made up of 16 amino acids. Germline values: CDR1 KGHSH, CDR2 LQKENI. The trim removed 4 bases at V and 1 base at J, leaving 5 bases unmatched. The variable domain in full, with the rest retrieved from reference TRBV18 and TRBJ1-4, is NAGVMQNPRHLVRRRGQEARLRCSPMKGHSHVYWYRQLPEEGLKFMVYLQKENIIDESGMPKERFSAEFPKEGPSILRIQQVVRGDSAAYFCASSLRDRITNEKLFFGSGTQLSVL.

A word on this clone: Other DNA variants within this sample encode the same CDR3. This rearrangement joins TRBV7-2 to TRBJ2-7; 13 bases agree with TRBD2. Trimming removed 5 bases from V and 3 bases from J; junction bases left unmatched: 4. The CDR3 contains 15 residues. Germline V gene lookup returns CDR1 SGHTA and CDR2 FQGNSA. CDR3 sequence (DNA): TGTGCCAGCAGCCCCGGGACTAGCGGGATCTACGAGCAGTACTTC. Protein product: CASSPGTSGIYEQYF.

The CDR3 loop reads CASSLVGLAAYEQYF. Written as DNA, the CDR3 is TGTGCCAGCAGTTTGGTGGGACTAGCGGCCTACGAGCAGTACTTC. The V call is TRBV27, the J call TRBJ2-7; 11 nucleotides line up with TRBD2. This CDR3 has 15 residues. Germline V CDR1 and CDR2: MNHEY, SMNVEV (reference sequence). V lost 3 bases to trimming and J lost 2 bases; unmatched junction nucleotides: 3.

V gene TRBV14 combines with J gene TRBJ2-3; no clear D gene. Germline loops: CDR1 SGHDN, CDR2 FVKESK. Trimming removed 3 bases from V and 2 bases from J, with 15 bases in between. This CDR3 contains 16 residues. The CDR3 DNA sequence: TGTGCCAGCAGCCACCCAGCAAGAAAGGACACAGATACGCAGTATTTT. Translating it yields CASSHPARKDTDTQYF.

This clone was picked up a small number of times. The chain links TRBV25-1 to TRBJ2-7, with a weak D call TRBD1 (6 bases). Germline V gene sequence: CDR1 MGHDK, CDR2 SYGVNS. This CDR3 region has 15 residues. V was shortened by 4 bases and J by 0 bases, with 13 bases between the two germline ends. CDR3 sequence reads: CASSGSWDTSYEQYF. For the CDR3, the DNA is TGTGCCAGCAGTGGATCCTGGGACACCTCCTACGAGCAGTACTTC.

CDR3 nucleotide sequence: TGTGCCACCAGTCCCTTACCAACTAATGAAAAACTGTTTTTT. Protein sequence: CATSPLPTNEKLFF. V gene TRBV15 combines with J gene TRBJ1-4; D not certain. Deletions cut 6 bases from V and 0 bases from J, with 8 bases between. Looked up from germline, CDR1 is LNHNV and CDR2 is YYDKDF (reference sequence). CDR3 length: 14 residues.

This clone was seen a single time. The rearrangement joins TRBV10-3 to TRBJ2-1; TRBD2 matches at 12 bases. V was pared by 5 bases and J by 5 bases, with 1 base of the junction left unmatched. The CDR3 contains 14 residues. Germline loops: CDR1 ENHRY, CDR2 SYGVKD. The CDR3 sequence is CAISRLAGDNEQFF. For the CDR3, the DNA is TGTGCCATCAGTCGACTAGCGGGAGACAATGAGCAGTTCTTC.

CDR3 amino acids: CASQGLDNEQFF. As DNA, the CDR3 is TGTGCCTCCCAGGGACTCGACAATGAGCAGTTCTTC. V is TRBV9 and J is TRBJ2-1, with D possibly being TRBD2 (6 bases). Germline V gene sequence: CDR1 SGDLS, CDR2 YYNGEE. The V gene lost 10 bases and the J gene lost 5 bases, with 13 bases spanning the gap. This CDR3 is 12 amino acids long.

The CDR3 protein is CASSSMGDRGRTKNIQYF. DNA for the CDR3: TGTGCCAGCAGTTCCATGGGGGACAGGGGAAGGACCAAAAACATTCAGTACTTC. The chain employs TRBV28 and TRBJ2-4; 10 bases agree with TRBD1. From germline, CDR1 is MDHEN and CDR2 SYDVKM. The V gene end was trimmed by 4 bases and the J gene end by 2 bases; junction bases not matched to a gene: 11. The CDR3 consists of 18 residues.

This chain uses TRBV5-6 with TRBJ1-5; tentatively, D is TRBD1 (5 bases). V gave up 0 bases and J gave up 0 bases, with 13 bases separating them. This CDR3 comprises 17 residues. Per germline, CDR1 SGHDT and CDR2 YYEEEE. Written as DNA, the CDR3 is TGTGCCAGCAGCTTGGGATTCAGACAGTATAGCAATCAGCCCCAGCATTTT. It yields the protein CASSLGFRQYSNQPQHF. The full variable domain, completed using reference TRBV5-6 and TRBJ1-5, is DAGVTQSPTHLIKTRGQQVTLRCSPKSGHDTVSWYQQALGQGPQFIFQYYEEEERQRGNFPDRFSGHQFPNYSSELNVNALLLGDSALYLCASSLGFRQYSNQPQHFGDGTRLSIL.

J is TRBJ1-2 and V is TRBV30, with a possible D match to TRBD1 (5 bases). Trimming removed 0 bases from V and 4 bases from J, with 12 bases in between. This CDR3 contains 14 residues. Germline lookup yields CDR1 GTSNPN and CDR2 SVGIG (reference sequence). The CDR3 is CAWSVPGLGYGYTF. CDR3 coding DNA: TGTGCCTGGAGTGTCCCGGGACTTGGCTATGGCTACACCTTC.